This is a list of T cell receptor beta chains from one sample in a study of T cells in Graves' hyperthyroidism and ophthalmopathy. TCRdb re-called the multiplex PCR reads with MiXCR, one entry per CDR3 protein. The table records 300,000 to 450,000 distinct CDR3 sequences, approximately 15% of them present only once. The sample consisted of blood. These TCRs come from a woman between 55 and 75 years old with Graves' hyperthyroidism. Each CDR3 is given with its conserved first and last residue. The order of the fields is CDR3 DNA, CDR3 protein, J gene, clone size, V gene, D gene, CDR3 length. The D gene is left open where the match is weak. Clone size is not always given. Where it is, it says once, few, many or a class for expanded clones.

cdr3_nt: TGTGCCAGCAGTTCGGGACTAGCGGGAAGCTCCTACAATGAGCAGTTCTTC
cdr3_aa: CASSSGLAGSSYNEQFF
j_call: TRBJ2-1
clone_size: NA
v_call: TRBV6-5
d_call: TRBD2
cdr3_length: 17

cdr3_nt: TGTGCCAGCAGTTTATGGGCTAGCACTGCCAAAAACATTCAGTACTTC
cdr3_aa: CASSLWASTAKNIQYF
j_call: TRBJ2-4
clone_size: many
v_call: TRBV28
d_call: NA
cdr3_length: 16

cdr3_nt: TGTGCTAGCAGCCCGGGGACAGGGGTTGGCGATGGCTACACCTTC
cdr3_aa: CASSPGTGVGDGYTF
j_call: TRBJ1-2
clone_size: NA
v_call: TRBV7-7
d_call: TRBD1
cdr3_length: 15

cdr3_nt: TGTGCCAGCAGCTTAGCTAGCTCTGAAGCTTTCTTT
cdr3_aa: CASSLASSEAFF
j_call: TRBJ1-1
clone_size: many
v_call: TRBV11-3
d_call: NA
cdr3_length: 12

cdr3_nt: TGCGCCAGCAGTGTAGCGGGACTTCCCGGGGGCAATGAGCAGTTCTTC
cdr3_aa: CASSVAGLPGGNEQFF
j_call: TRBJ2-1
clone_size: NA
v_call: TRBV10-1
d_call: TRBD2
cdr3_length: 16

cdr3_nt: TGCAGCGTTGATAGCACTGAAGCTTTCTTT
cdr3_aa: CSVDSTEAFF
j_call: TRBJ1-1
clone_size: few
v_call: TRBV29-1
d_call: NA
cdr3_length: 10

cdr3_nt: TGTGCCAGCAGCTTGGGCCAGTCCGGCACCCTAGCCAAAAACATTCAGTACTTC
cdr3_aa: CASSLGQSGTLAKNIQYF
j_call: TRBJ2-4
clone_size: many
v_call: TRBV11-2
d_call: NA
cdr3_length: 18

cdr3_nt: TGCGCCAGCAGCTTTCAACAGGGGGGAGAGACCCAGTACTTC
cdr3_aa: CASSFQQGGETQYF
j_call: TRBJ2-5
clone_size: few
v_call: TRBV5-1
d_call: TRBD1
cdr3_length: 14

cdr3_nt: TGTGCCAGCCACCGGAGGCCCCAAGAGACCCAGTACTTC
cdr3_aa: CASHRRPQETQYF
j_call: TRBJ2-5
clone_size: NA
v_call: TRBV5-6
d_call: NA
cdr3_length: 13

cdr3_nt: TGTGCCAGCAGGGAAGGACAGCAACATAACTATGGCTACACCTTC
cdr3_aa: CASREGQQHNYGYTF
j_call: TRBJ1-2
clone_size: many
v_call: TRBV28
d_call: NA
cdr3_length: 15

cdr3_nt: TGTGCCAGCAGCCAAGATCCAGGGGAAACTGAAGCTTTCTTT
cdr3_aa: CASSQDPGETEAFF
j_call: TRBJ1-1
clone_size: many
v_call: TRBV3-1
d_call: NA
cdr3_length: 14

cdr3_nt: TGTGCCAGCAGTGAAGAGGGCGACAGATACACAGATACGCAGTATTTT
cdr3_aa: CASSEEGDRYTDTQYF
j_call: TRBJ2-3
clone_size: many
v_call: TRBV6-1
d_call: NA
cdr3_length: 16

cdr3_nt: TGTGCCAGCAGGCCTCCGGGACTGGTATTTAATGAGCAGTTCTTC
cdr3_aa: CASRPPGLVFNEQFF
j_call: TRBJ2-1
clone_size: few
v_call: TRBV6-1
d_call: NA
cdr3_length: 15

cdr3_nt: TGTGCCAGCAGCGGACAGGGGTCCAATAAGCCCCAGCATTTT
cdr3_aa: CASSGQGSNKPQHF
j_call: TRBJ1-5
clone_size: NA
v_call: TRBV7-9
d_call: TRBD1
cdr3_length: 14

cdr3_nt: TGTGCCAGCAGTTTTTTTGCGGGAACAAGCTCCTACGAGCAGTACTTC
cdr3_aa: CASSFFAGTSSYEQYF
j_call: TRBJ2-7
clone_size: many
v_call: TRBV28
d_call: NA
cdr3_length: 16

cdr3_nt: TGTGCCAGCAGTGTTGGCGGGAGGAGAACAGATACGCAGTATTTT
cdr3_aa: CASSVGGRRTDTQYF
j_call: TRBJ2-3
clone_size: many
v_call: TRBV2
d_call: TRBD2
cdr3_length: 15

cdr3_nt: TGTGCCAGTAGTATAAAGGTGGACCCGTTCTACGAGCAGTACTTC
cdr3_aa: CASSIKVDPFYEQYF
j_call: TRBJ2-7
clone_size: many
v_call: TRBV19
d_call: NA
cdr3_length: 15

cdr3_nt: TGCGCCAGCAGTAGCGGTTTGGGAGACGGCTACACCTTC
cdr3_aa: CASSSGLGDGYTF
j_call: TRBJ1-2
clone_size: many
v_call: TRBV5-1
d_call: NA
cdr3_length: 13

cdr3_nt: TGCAGTGCCCCATCAGGGTTTAACAGCTACACCTTC
cdr3_aa: CSAPSGFNSYTF
j_call: TRBJ1-2
clone_size: few
v_call: TRBV20-1
d_call: NA
cdr3_length: 12

cdr3_nt: TGTGCCAGCAGCTTGACGGCCGCGCGAACCCAGTACTTC
cdr3_aa: CASSLTAARTQYF
j_call: TRBJ2-5
clone_size: many
v_call: TRBV7-9
d_call: NA
cdr3_length: 13

cdr3_nt: TGTGCCATCAGTCGAAGCCGGTTAGCCCCCACCTACGAGCAGTACTTC
cdr3_aa: CAISRSRLAPTYEQYF
j_call: TRBJ2-7
clone_size: many
v_call: TRBV10-3
d_call: NA
cdr3_length: 16

cdr3_nt: TGTGCCATCAGCCCGGGGACTGAAGCTTTCTTT
cdr3_aa: CAISPGTEAFF
j_call: TRBJ1-1
clone_size: many
v_call: TRBV10-3
d_call: NA
cdr3_length: 11

cdr3_nt: TGTGCCAGCAGCTTAGTGGGCGCAGATACGCAGTATTTT
cdr3_aa: CASSLVGADTQYF
j_call: TRBJ2-3
clone_size: many
v_call: TRBV11-2
d_call: NA
cdr3_length: 13

cdr3_nt: TGCGCCAGCAGCACACAGGGGACGGCTAACTATGGCTACACCTTC
cdr3_aa: CASSTQGTANYGYTF
j_call: TRBJ1-2
clone_size: many
v_call: TRBV5-1
d_call: TRBD1
cdr3_length: 15

cdr3_nt: TGTGCCAGCAGGGCTAGCGGGTACAATGAGCAGTTCTTC
cdr3_aa: CASRASGYNEQFF
j_call: TRBJ2-1
clone_size: few
v_call: TRBV27
d_call: TRBD2
cdr3_length: 13

cdr3_nt: TGTGCCAGCAATCAAGGACTAGCCACGAATGAGCAGTTCTTC
cdr3_aa: CASNQGLATNEQFF
j_call: TRBJ2-1
clone_size: many
v_call: TRBV7-9
d_call: TRBD2
cdr3_length: 14

cdr3_nt: TGTGCCAGCAGTTTCAGGGGGCAATCACCCCTCCACTTT
cdr3_aa: CASSFRGQSPLHF
j_call: TRBJ1-6
clone_size: many
v_call: TRBV27
d_call: TRBD1
cdr3_length: 13

cdr3_nt: TGTGCCAGTAGTATGGGGGGAGTCAATCAGCCCCAGCATTTT
cdr3_aa: CASSMGGVNQPQHF
j_call: TRBJ1-5
clone_size: few
v_call: TRBV19
d_call: NA
cdr3_length: 14

cdr3_nt: TGCAGCGTTGTGGCTAGCGAGGCTTTTTACAATGAGCAGTTCTTC
cdr3_aa: CSVVASEAFYNEQFF
j_call: TRBJ2-1
clone_size: many
v_call: TRBV29-1
d_call: NA
cdr3_length: 15

cdr3_nt: TGTGCCAGCTCACCCCTAGGGGACAGGGAATATGAGCAGTACTTC
cdr3_aa: CASSPLGDREYEQYF
j_call: TRBJ2-7
clone_size: many
v_call: TRBV18
d_call: TRBD1
cdr3_length: 15

cdr3_nt: TGTGCCAGCAGCTACGGAGGGGGCTCCTACAATGAGCAGTTCTTC
cdr3_aa: CASSYGGGSYNEQFF
j_call: TRBJ2-1
clone_size: many
v_call: TRBV28
d_call: NA
cdr3_length: 15

cdr3_nt: TGTGCCAGCAGCTTAACCGGGGGCCCAGATACGCAGTATTTT
cdr3_aa: CASSLTGGPDTQYF
j_call: TRBJ2-3
clone_size: many
v_call: TRBV7-3
d_call: NA
cdr3_length: 14

cdr3_nt: TGTGCCAGCAGTTTGCAGGGGGCGCGAAATGGCTACACCTTC
cdr3_aa: CASSLQGARNGYTF
j_call: TRBJ1-2
clone_size: many
v_call: TRBV12-3/TRBV12-4
d_call: TRBD1
cdr3_length: 14

cdr3_nt: TGTGCCAGCAGCGTACCTAGGGTTTCGAGCGGGGAGCTGTTTTTT
cdr3_aa: CASSVPRVSSGELFF
j_call: TRBJ2-2
clone_size: once
v_call: TRBV9
d_call: NA
cdr3_length: 15

cdr3_nt: TGCGCCAGCAGCTTATCGTGGGGGCCTGGGGCCAACGTCCTGACTTTC
cdr3_aa: CASSLSWGPGANVLTF
j_call: TRBJ2-6
clone_size: many
v_call: TRBV5-1
d_call: NA
cdr3_length: 16

cdr3_nt: TGTGCCAGCAGCTCTCAACCAGGGAGTTTCCACGAGCAGTACTTC
cdr3_aa: CASSSQPGSFHEQYF
j_call: TRBJ2-7
clone_size: many
v_call: TRBV7-9
d_call: NA
cdr3_length: 15

cdr3_nt: TGCGCCAGCAGCCCTCGGGACAGGAGTTGGACAACTAATGAAAAACTGTTTTTT
cdr3_aa: CASSPRDRSWTTNEKLFF
j_call: TRBJ1-4
clone_size: many
v_call: TRBV4-1
d_call: TRBD1
cdr3_length: 18

cdr3_nt: TGCAGCGTTGTAGGGCGGGAGGCCCCCTTTTCAACCTACGAGCAGTACTTC
cdr3_aa: CSVVGREAPFSTYEQYF
j_call: TRBJ2-7
clone_size: many
v_call: TRBV29-1
d_call: TRBD2
cdr3_length: 17

cdr3_nt: TGTGCCAGCAGCCAAAGACTAGCGGGTATAAGCACAGATACGCAGTATTTT
cdr3_aa: CASSQRLAGISTDTQYF
j_call: TRBJ2-3
clone_size: few
v_call: TRBV13
d_call: TRBD2
cdr3_length: 17

cdr3_nt: TGTGCCAGCAGGTTAAGGGGAGGGCCTCTAACCATCCTCACAGATACGCAGTATTTT
cdr3_aa: CASRLRGGPLTILTDTQYF
j_call: TRBJ2-3
clone_size: NA
v_call: TRBV12-3/TRBV12-4
d_call: TRBD2
cdr3_length: 19

cdr3_nt: TGTGCCAGCAGCCAAAGGGGTTGGCCTAGCGGGAGGAAAAACATTCAGTACTTC
cdr3_aa: CASSQRGWPSGRKNIQYF
j_call: TRBJ2-4
clone_size: many
v_call: TRBV3-1
d_call: TRBD2
cdr3_length: 18

cdr3_nt: TGTGCCAGCAGTGGGACAGGGGATCAGCCCCAGCATTTT
cdr3_aa: CASSGTGDQPQHF
j_call: TRBJ1-5
clone_size: many
v_call: TRBV12-3/TRBV12-4
d_call: TRBD1
cdr3_length: 13

cdr3_nt: TGTGCCAGCAGTCCAGGGACAGGGGATGAAGCTTTCTTT
cdr3_aa: CASSPGTGDEAFF
j_call: TRBJ1-1
clone_size: NA
v_call: TRBV28
d_call: TRBD1
cdr3_length: 13

cdr3_nt: TGTGCCAGCAGGGATAGAATCTACGAGCAGTACTTC
cdr3_aa: CASRDRIYEQYF
j_call: TRBJ2-7
clone_size: NA
v_call: TRBV12-3/TRBV12-4
d_call: NA
cdr3_length: 12

cdr3_nt: TGTGCCAGCAGCTTAGCCCTAAACAGCTACAATGAGCAGTTCTTC
cdr3_aa: CASSLALNSYNEQFF
j_call: TRBJ2-1
clone_size: once
v_call: TRBV7-9
d_call: NA
cdr3_length: 15

cdr3_nt: TGTGCCAGCAGCACAAGGGGGACCGCTGAAGCTTTCTTT
cdr3_aa: CASSTRGTAEAFF
j_call: TRBJ1-1
clone_size: few
v_call: TRBV7-9
d_call: NA
cdr3_length: 13

cdr3_nt: TGTGCCAGCAGTGGGGGCGGGAGGGCCTCCTACGAGCAGTACTTC
cdr3_aa: CASSGGGRASYEQYF
j_call: TRBJ2-7
clone_size: many
v_call: TRBV28
d_call: TRBD2
cdr3_length: 15

cdr3_nt: TGTGCCTGGAGTACAGGGCCCAACCAGCCCCAGCATTTT
cdr3_aa: CAWSTGPNQPQHF
j_call: TRBJ1-5
clone_size: many
v_call: TRBV30
d_call: NA
cdr3_length: 13

cdr3_nt: TGCGCCAGCAGCCTGGTGAGCGGGATAGGGAACACTGAAGCTTTCTTT
cdr3_aa: CASSLVSGIGNTEAFF
j_call: TRBJ1-1
clone_size: many
v_call: TRBV5-1
d_call: NA
cdr3_length: 16

cdr3_nt: TGTGCCAGCAGACTCCGGGACACTAACACTGAAGCTTTCTTT
cdr3_aa: CASRLRDTNTEAFF
j_call: TRBJ1-1
clone_size: many
v_call: TRBV2
d_call: NA
cdr3_length: 14

cdr3_nt: TGCGCCAGCAGCTTGGTGTCTAGCGGGAGGGCAGATACGCAGTATTTT
cdr3_aa: CASSLVSSGRADTQYF
j_call: TRBJ2-3
clone_size: NA
v_call: TRBV5-1
d_call: TRBD2
cdr3_length: 16